These 23 T cell receptor beta chains were sequenced from one sample in a study of blood T cell repertoires in COVID-19. Here immunoSEQ multiplex PCR was the method, and the copy in TCRdb shows in-frame clones only, minus some. In the table there are around 200,000 clones, around 89% of which are singletons. Sample: PBMCs or T cells enriched from blood (not recorded which). All receptors derive from a woman aged 18-30 years who had recovered from COVID-19.

The chain carries TRBV6-5 and TRBJ1-4, with a weak D call TRBD1 (5 bases). The CDR3 has 15 residues. The germline V and J ends were trimmed by 0 bases and 7 bases, with 12 bases remaining between them. Looked up from germline, CDR1 is MNHEY and CDR2 is SVGAGI. CDR3 amino acids: CASSYSQAVGEKLFF. CDR3 in DNA: TGTGCCAGCAGTTACTCACAGGCGGTGGGTGAAAAACTGTTTTTT.

The genes are TRBV27 and TRBJ2-5; a possible D gene is TRBD1 (7 bases). CDR3 length: 17 amino acids. CDR1 and CDR2 (germline): MNHEY, SMNVEV (reference sequence). V shed 1 base and J shed 4 bases, with 19 bases lying between them. The DNA for the CDR3 is TGTGCCAGCAGTTTATTCCCAGGGGGGTCCTCTGGAGAGACCCAGTACTTC. Translating it yields CASSLFPGGSSGETQYF.

This chain links TRBV6-5 with TRBJ2-3; maybe TRBD1 (6 bases). V was clipped by 10 bases and J by 5 bases, with 22 bases between them. The CDR3 totals 15 residues. CDR1 is MNHEY and CDR2 is SVGAGI in the germline V gene. The CDR3 coding sequence is TGTGCCACCGGCCCCCCCGGAACAGGGTTAGATACGCAGTATTTT. It translates to CATGPPGTGLDTQYF.

The rearrangement links TRBV21-1 to TRBJ2-4; the table assigns TRBD1, which was not confirmed against the DNA. TRBV21-1 is tagged as a pseudogene. The CDR3 sequence is 17 residues long. CDR3 sequence reads: CASSTLGQGTAKNIQYF. CDR3 nucleotides: TGTGCCAGCAGCACTCTGGGACAGGGGACAGCCAAAAACATTCAGTACTTC.

This clone occurred once. The V and J genes are TRBV5-1 and TRBJ2-7, with 8 bases lining up with TRBD2. CDR1 is SGHRS and CDR2 is YFSETQ in the germline V gene. Trimming cost V 0 bases and J 1 base; bases outside gene matches: 9. The CDR3 loop spans 17 amino acids. CDR3 region: CASSLGRERERSYEQYF. DNA for the CDR3: TGCGCCAGCAGCTTGGGGAGGGAGCGGGAGAGATCCTACGAGCAGTACTTC.

The rearrangement uses TRBV27 and TRBJ2-7; 7 bases line up with TRBD2. This CDR3 is 13 amino acids long. CDR1 and CDR2 from the germline V gene are MNHEY and SMNVEV (reference sequence). Germline trimming cut 3 bases from V and 3 bases from J; bases unmatched to any gene: 2. CDR3 residues: CASSFGLGYEQYF. CDR3 nucleotide sequence: TGTGCCAGCAGTTTCGGACTAGGCTACGAGCAGTACTTC.

This chain joins TRBV5-1 and TRBJ2-7, with TRBD2 matching 7 bases. The CDR3 consists of 14 residues. V gave up 7 bases and J gave up 3 bases; unmatched junction bases: 10. Germline loops: CDR1 SGHRS, CDR2 YFSETQ. This CDR3 reads CASRPAGPIYEQYF. The CDR3 DNA sequence: TGCGCCAGCCGCCCAGCGGGACCTATCTACGAGCAGTACTTC.

The gene calls are TRBV5-1 and TRBJ1-4, with D unclear. Trimming left V 1 base short and J 3 bases short, with 7 bases between. This CDR3 is 14 amino acids long. In germline, CDR1 is SGHRS, CDR2 YFSETQ. The CDR3 coding sequence is TGCGCCAGCAGCTTGTTAAATCCTAATGAAAAACTGTTTTTT. Translated: CASSLLNPNEKLFF.

The rearrangement uses TRBV19 and TRBJ2-3, with 12 nucleotides matching TRBD2. The CDR3 loop spans 17 amino acids. With 0 bases clipped from V and 4 bases from J, the junction kept 5 bases outside the gene matches. Germline CDR1 is LNHDA and CDR2 is SQIVND (reference sequence). The CDR3 DNA follows: TGTGCCAGTAGTATAGAACGGCTAGCGGGAGGGGCAGATACGCAGTATTTT. It translates to CASSIERLAGGADTQYF.

The chain links TRBV28 to TRBJ1-5; no clear D. CDR1 and CDR2 from the germline V gene are MDHEN and SYDVKM. There are 16 residues in the CDR3. Trimming took off 5 bases at V and 1 base at J, with 15 bases between the two ends. In nucleotides, the CDR3 is TGTGCCAGCAGTCAGGTGAGGGTCCTCAGCAATCAGCCCCAGCATTTT. Translated: CASSQVRVLSNQPQHF.

On this clone: Germline is not matched at one junction end, which may reflect a read error. The V and J genes are TRBV3-1 (or the pseudogene TRBV3-2) and TRBJ2-7, with 7 bases identical to TRBD1. This CDR3 has 12 residues. Germline CDR1 is LGHDT and CDR2 is YNNKEL (reference sequence). The CDR3 DNA follows: TGTGCCAGCAGCCAGGGACCGGACAGGCCCCTTTTC. It translates to CASSQGPDRPLF.

This clone was counted a few times. V is TRBV7-9 and J is TRBJ2-1, with 9 bases lining up with TRBD1. The germline CDR1 and CDR2 sequences are SEHNR and FQNEAQ (reference sequence). V was clipped by 2 bases and J by 9 bases; unmatched bases: 14. The length of the CDR3 is 17 residues. The CDR3 region has the DNA TGTGCCAGCAGCTTACGGCCGGGACAGGGTCTTGGGTCTGAGCAGTTCTTC. Its protein is CASSLRPGQGLGSEQFF.

The V and J genes are TRBV6-5 and TRBJ1-1, with 8 bases fitting TRBD1. There are 15 residues in the CDR3. Germline V gives CDR1 MNHEY, CDR2 SVGAGI. V was pared by 7 bases and J by 2 bases, with 9 bases of the junction left unmatched. CDR3 coding DNA: TGTGCCAGCACCATGGACAGGGAGGTAAACACTGAAGCTTTCTTT. This codes for CASTMDREVNTEAFF.

The chain carries TRBV19 and TRBJ1-1; D ambiguous. This CDR3 region has 14 residues. From germline, CDR1 is LNHDA and CDR2 SQIVND (reference sequence). The V end lost 7 bases, the J end lost 0 bases, and 12 bases lay between the germline ends. CDR3 sequence (DNA): TGTGCCAGTAATGACCCGGGGATGAACACTGAAGCTTTCTTT. Protein sequence: CASNDPGMNTEAFF.

V is TRBV15 and J is TRBJ1-2; 8 bases fit TRBD1. Germline assignment: CDR1 LNHNV and CDR2 YYDKDF (reference sequence). V shed 0 bases, J shed 4 bases, and the junction held 7 bases outside the gene matches. There are 16 residues in the CDR3. The CDR3 nucleotides read TGTGCCACCAGCAGAGACCTCGGACAGGGCACCTATGGCTACACCTTC. Amino acids: CATSRDLGQGTYGYTF.

Here the CDR3 DNA reads TGCGCCAGCAGCTCGGGGACAGGGAATAATGAAAAACTGTTTTTT. This gives the protein CASSSGTGNNEKLFF. This chain joins TRBV5-1 and TRBJ1-4; the match to TRBD1 covers 9 bases. After removal of 3 bases from V and 4 bases from J, the junction contained 4 bases not matched to a gene. Germline V gene sequence: CDR1 SGHRS, CDR2 YFSETQ. The CDR3 is made up of 15 amino acids. Supplemented by reference TRBV5-1 and TRBJ1-4, the full variable domain reads KAGVTQTPRYLIKTRGQQVTLSCSPISGHRSVSWYQQTPGQGLQFLFEYFSETQRNKGNFPGRFSGRQFSNSRSEMNVSTLELGDSALYLCASSSGTGNNEKLFFGSGTQLSVL.

The chain joins TRBV27 to TRBJ1-4, with a possible D match to TRBD1 (5 bases). Germline CDR1 reads MNHEY; CDR2 reads SMNVEV (reference sequence). The CDR3 totals 16 residues. Trimming took off 2 bases at V and 7 bases at J, with 17 bases between the two ends. The CDR3 loop reads CASSLSWRQGGEKLFF. As DNA, the CDR3 is TGTGCCAGCAGTTTAAGTTGGCGGCAGGGCGGTGAAAAACTGTTTTTT.

This clone was picked up a small number of times. One end of the junction is discordant with germline, which a read error may explain. This same CDR3 is encoded by further DNA sequences in the sample. The chain has TRBV7-7 and TRBJ2-2; 9 bases agree with TRBD2. CDR1 and CDR2 from the germline V gene are SSHAT and FNYEAQ (reference sequence). The CDR3 runs 17 residues. The CDR3 DNA follows: TGTGCTAGCAGCTTACGTACTAGCGGGCCTAACACCGGGGAGCTGTTTTTT. It encodes CASSLRTSGPNTGELFF.

The CDR3 here is CASSESPDPTPTNEKLFF. As DNA, the CDR3 is TGTGCCAGCAGTGAATCCCCCGATCCTACGCCAACTAATGAAAAACTGTTTTTT. This chain joins TRBV2 and TRBJ1-4, with D unresolved. Germline CDR1 and CDR2: SNHLY and FYNNEI. Trimming took 2 bases from V and 0 from J, leaving 16 bases between them. This CDR3 region has 18 residues. Drawing the rest from reference TRBV2 and TRBJ1-4, the complete variable domain is EPEVTQTPSHQVTQMGQEVILRCVPISNHLYFYWYRQILGQKVEFLVSFYNNEISEKSEIFDDQFSVERPDGSNFTLKIRSTKLEDSAMYFCASSESPDPTPTNEKLFFGSGTQLSVL.

Here the CDR3 DNA reads TGTGCCTGGAGTTCCCTGAACACCGGGGAGCTGTTTTTT. This codes for CAWSSLNTGELFF. The chain joins TRBV30 to TRBJ2-2; D is undetermined. Germline lookup yields CDR1 GTSNPN and CDR2 SVGIG (reference sequence). Trimming stripped 2 bases from V and 1 base from J, with 5 bases between. The CDR3 extends over 13 amino acids.

The chain is built from TRBV9 and TRBJ2-7, with 7 bases that match TRBD1. CDR1 and CDR2 from the germline V gene are SGDLS and YYNGEE. The CDR3 is 14 residues long. V shed 2 bases, J shed 2 bases, and the junction held 4 bases outside the gene matches. DNA for the CDR3: TGTGCCAGCAGCGTTGGGACAGCAACCTACGAGCAGTACTTC. This gives the protein CASSVGTATYEQYF.

This sequence joins TRBV11-2 and TRBJ1-6; D ambiguous. With 5 bases removed from V and 6 bases from J, the gap between germline ends came to 23 bases. There are 18 residues in the CDR3. The germline V gene encodes CDR1 SGHAT and CDR2 FQNNGV. This CDR3 reads CASSAGISIMGPNSPLHF. Here the CDR3 DNA reads TGTGCCAGCAGCGCCGGAATTTCGATAATGGGCCCTAATTCACCCCTCCACTTT. Based on the CDR3 plus reference TRBV11-2 and TRBJ1-6, the full variable domain is EAGVAQSPRYKIIEKRQSVAFWCNPISGHATLYWYQQILGQGPKLLIQFQNNGVVDDSQLPKDRFSAERLKGVDSTLKIQPAKLEDSAVYLCASSAGISIMGPNSPLHFGNGTRLTVT.

The chain employs TRBV2 and TRBJ1-2; TRBD1 matches 12 bases. Trimming removed 5 bases from V and 8 bases from J; junction bases left unmatched: 6. Germline values: CDR1 SNHLY, CDR2 FYNNEI. This CDR3 comprises 14 residues. CDR3 sequence: CASSFGTGGEGYTF. CDR3 nucleotides: TGTGCCAGCAGTTTTGGGACAGGGGGCGAGGGCTACACCTTC.